This note documents a single T cell receptor (beta chain) sequence. Study processing details: Amplification with reference gene primers provided the estimates of nucleated cell counts. Assay: immunoSEQ multiplex PCR; the TCRdb copy retains only in-frame clones and omits some. V and J calls plus clone size are reproduced from that table; the DNA served to infer D and trimming. Here the sample spans 200,000 to 250,000 clones, approximately 83% being singletons. Germline values: CDR1 LNHDA, CDR2 SQIVND (reference sequence). V lost 3 bases to trimming and J lost 1 base, with 19 bases between them. The length of the CDR3 is 18 residues. The sample is drawn from a study of blood T cell repertoires in COVID-19. Whole-study context: Samples came from the United States, Italy and Spain, spanning acute and convalescent COVID-19. PBMCs, B-cell-depleted T cells, or T cells provided the cDNA or gDNA that made up the material.

The source is a man aged 25-40 years who had recovered from COVID-19. The genes are TRBV19 and TRBJ1-5, with D possibly TRBD1 on 6 matching bases. The sequencing input was peripheral blood. The CDR3 DNA follows: TGTGCCAGTAGTATCTATTTTGGGGGCCTGTTGAGCAATCAGCCCCAGCATTTT. Protein sequence: CASSIYFGGLLSNQPQHF.